This T cell receptor (beta chain) was found in a study of identical twins. Findings of the study overall: In beta out-of-frame sequences, the excess sharing between twins was weaker. Out-of-frame TCR alpha sharing in monozygotic twins exceeded recombination model predictions. In cord blood, abundant beta clonotypes had fewer insertions; memory showed no trend.

TCRdb used MiXCR to reprocess the 5' RACE reads, holding one entry per CDR3 protein. This sample carries 1.5 million or so distinct CDR3 sequences, around a third of them seen once, and the ten largest clones take less than 0.35%. This clonotype was seen more than once but under ten times. Its antigen is undetermined. This sequence was found in a newborn girl in good health. The material sequenced was cord blood.

The CDR3 nucleotides are TGTGCCAGCAGCGTGAAGGGGCCTAGCTCCTACAATGAGCAGTTCTTC. Translated, it gives CASSVKGPSSYNEQFF. J is TRBJ2-1 and V is TRBV9, with TRBD1 as a possible D gene (5 bases). The germline V and J ends were trimmed by 2 bases and 0 bases, with 12 bases remaining between them. CDR3 length: 16 amino acids. Germline CDR1 reads SGDLS; CDR2 reads YYNGEE.